This T cell receptor beta chain was profiled in a study of blood T cell repertoires in COVID-19. On the study more broadly: The study drew acute and convalescent COVID-19 samples from the United States, Italy and Spain.

This clone was seen once. Membership in each cohort depended on participant-reported clinical history. CDR1 is SQVTM, CDR2 ANQGSEA, per germline. The CDR3 runs to 13 residues. V was shortened by 7 bases and J by 2 bases, with 15 bases between the two germline ends. TCRdb's copy holds only in-frame clones and misses some; the assay was immunoSEQ multiplex PCR. The repertoire has a few hundred thousand clones, more than 75% of them found once; the top ten carry about 1.1%. This chain connects TRBV29-1 to TRBJ2-7; D gene unclear. The sequence was obtained from a woman between 18 and 30 years old who had recovered from COVID-19. Material: PBMCs or T cells enriched from blood (not recorded which). The CDR3 DNA reads TGCAGCGGAATAGACAATTACGCCTACGAGCAGTACTTC. Its protein is CSGIDNYAYEQYF.